One sample yielded the 32 T cell receptor beta chains listed below, sequenced in a study of T cells in Graves' hyperthyroidism and ophthalmopathy. Researchers took RNA transcripts and amplified the TCR beta CDR3 regions from them. During a first-round RT-PCR of the TCR CDR3, the HTBI primer set was used. TCRdb itself ran the multiplex PCR reads through MiXCR, one entry per CDR3 protein. The sample lists a few hundred thousand distinct CDR3 sequences, more than 45% occurring once. The sample comprised peripheral blood or thyroid tissue (not recorded which). Receptors were obtained from a woman under 30 with Graves' hyperthyroidism.

In its sample, this clonotype was seen many times. This chain connects TRBV20-1 to TRBJ1-5; 11 bases line up with TRBD1. The CDR3 sequence is 14 residues long. The trim removed 6 bases at V and 7 bases at J, leaving 8 bases unmatched. Germline lookup yields CDR1 DFQATT and CDR2 SNEGSKA (reference sequence). The CDR3 coding sequence is TGCAGTGCGACCCCCGGGACAGGGGGACAGCCCCAGCATTTT. It encodes CSATPGTGGQPQHF.

V and J are TRBV29-1 and TRBJ2-2, with 7 bases that match TRBD1. Germline trimming cut 5 bases from V and 10 bases from J; bases unmatched to any gene: 10. Germline V lookup: CDR1 SQVTM, CDR2 ANQGSEA. The CDR3 length is 13 residues. This CDR3 is CSVRAGGHAELFF. CDR3 DNA sequence: TGCAGCGTTAGGGCAGGGGGACACGCGGAGCTGTTTTTT.

The J gene is TRBJ2-2, the V gene TRBV25-1, with 7 bases identical to TRBD1. This CDR3 spans 13 amino acids. The germline V gene encodes CDR1 MGHDK and CDR2 SYGVNS. This chain's CDR3 is CARRQGNTGELFF. The DNA of the CDR3 is TGTGCTCGAAGACAGGGCAACACCGGGGAGCTGTTTTTT.

J is TRBJ1-1 and V is TRBV10-3; 8 positions match TRBD1. From germline, CDR1 is ENHRY and CDR2 SYGVKD. J was trimmed by 2 bases and V by 6 bases; bases with no gene match: 5. CDR3 length: 14 residues. Here the CDR3 reads CAIRGAGGNTEAFF. Written as DNA, the CDR3 is TGTGCCATCAGAGGGGCAGGGGGCAACACTGAAGCTTTCTTT.

This clonotype was seen repeatedly, ten times or more. This chain connects TRBV6-5 to TRBJ2-5, with 8 positions matching TRBD1. With 7 bases clipped from V and 6 bases from J, the junction kept 7 bases outside the gene matches. The CDR3 runs 13 residues. Germline-derived CDR1 and CDR2 are MNHEY and SVGAGI. The CDR3 DNA reads as TGTGCCAGCAAGAAACAGGGGGAAAAGACCCAGTACTTC. Amino acid sequence: CASKKQGEKTQYF.

This chain connects TRBV10-2 to TRBJ1-1; D uncertain. The germline gives CDR1 WSHSY, CDR2 SAAADI. The CDR3 runs 11 residues. The V end was cut by 4 bases, the J end by 13 bases, with 13 bases between. The CDR3 DNA follows: TGCGCCAGCAGTGGACTAGCGGGAGTTTTCTTT. It encodes CASSGLAGVFF.

This clonotype was detected many times. The chain uses TRBV12-3 or TRBV12-4 and TRBJ1-4; 9 nucleotides match TRBD1. The length of the CDR3 is 14 residues. V shed 5 bases, J shed 8 bases, and the junction held 6 bases outside the gene matches. For the CDR3, the DNA is TGTGCCAGCAGTCCCGGGACAGGGATGGAAAAACTGTTTTTT. It translates to CASSPGTGMEKLFF.

The chain joins TRBV10-3 to TRBJ2-3; D ambiguous. From germline, CDR1 is ENHRY and CDR2 SYGVKD. This CDR3 contains 15 residues. V was pared by 3 bases and J by 2 bases, with 12 bases between. The CDR3 nucleotides are TGTGCCATCAGTGAACTATCCACCTACACAGATACGCAGTATTTT. This sequence encodes CAISELSTYTDTQYF.

The V gene is TRBV6-6, the J gene TRBJ2-7; D remains unclear. This CDR3 region has 16 residues. Per germline, CDR1 MNHNY and CDR2 SVGAGI (reference sequence). V lost 6 bases to trimming and J lost 7 bases, with 25 bases between them. This CDR3 reads CASSSTRAVSYNEQYF. Written as DNA, the CDR3 is TGTGCCAGCAGCTCCACCCGGGCAGTCTCCTACAATGAGCAGTACTTC.

Ten or more counts support this clonotype. The V gene is TRBV2, the J gene TRBJ1-2, with D maybe TRBD1 (6 bases). Germline V gene sequence: CDR1 SNHLY, CDR2 FYNNEI. Between the trimmed V and J ends, which lost 2 bases and 4 bases, there was a span of 14 bases. The CDR3 contains 15 residues. CDR3 nucleotide sequence: TGTGCCAGCAGTGAATATTTCCAGGGGACCTATGGCTACACCTTC. Translated: CASSEYFQGTYGYTF.

This clonotype turned up a few times. The chain has TRBV27 and TRBJ1-2; no reliable D call. This CDR3 has 14 residues. The V gene's germline CDR1 is MNHEY and CDR2 SMNVEV (reference sequence). The V end was cut by 0 bases, the J end by 2 bases, with 7 bases between. The CDR3 loop is CASSLSAANYGYTF. DNA of the CDR3: TGTGCCAGCAGTTTATCGGCAGCCAACTATGGCTACACCTTC.

This clonotype was found many times. The genes are TRBV12-3 or TRBV12-4 and TRBJ1-1; D remains unclear. V shed 6 bases and J shed 3 bases, with 8 bases lying between them. There are 12 residues in the CDR3. The CDR3 reads CASSGSDTEAFF. The CDR3 DNA is TGTGCCAGCAGCGGGTCGGACACTGAAGCTTTCTTT.

This clonotype was counted many times. The V gene is TRBV20-1, the J gene TRBJ1-2; D is unresolved. CDR1 is DFQATT, CDR2 SNEGSKA, per germline (reference sequence). This CDR3 is 11 amino acids long. V was trimmed by 0 bases and J by 6 bases, leaving 5 bases between them. For the CDR3, the DNA is TGCAGTGCTAGAGATTCGAATGGCTACACCTTC. Encoded protein: CSARDSNGYTF.

The CDR3 DNA follows: TGTGCCAGCAGCTCATCAGCGGAAGAGACCCAGTACTTC. The encoded protein is CASSSSAEETQYF. This chain joins TRBV7-8 and TRBJ2-5, with D possibly TRBD2 on 5 matching bases. There are 13 residues in the CDR3. CDR1 and CDR2 (germline): SGHVS, FQNEAQ. V was cut by 4 bases and J by 3 bases, with 9 bases left in between. The full variable domain, rest sourced from reference TRBV7-8 and TRBJ2-5, is GAGVSQSPRYKVAKRGQDVALRCDPISGHVSLFWYQQALGQGPEFLTYFQNEAQLDKSGLPSDRFFAERPEGSVSTLKIQRTQQEDSAVYLCASSSSAEETQYFGPGTRLLVL.

This CDR3 is CASSWVRWANVLTF. The CDR3 bases are TGTGCCAGCAGCTGGGTGCGCTGGGCCAACGTCCTGACTTTC. The V call is TRBV7-2, the J call TRBJ2-6; D is uncertain. The length of the CDR3 is 14 residues. Germline V gene lookup returns CDR1 SGHTA and CDR2 FQGNSA. Between the trimmed V and J ends, which lost 4 bases and 5 bases, there was a span of 9 bases. Drawing the rest from reference TRBV7-2 and TRBJ2-6, the complete variable domain is GAGVSQSPSNKVTEKGKDVELRCDPISGHTALYWYRQSLGQGLEFLIYFQGNSAPDKSGLPSDRFSAERTGGSVSTLTIQRTQQEDSAVYLCASSWVRWANVLTFGAGSRLTVL.

CDR3 bases: TGTGCCATCAGTCTACTGGGACAGGGCTTTGGAAACACCATATATTTT. Amino acid sequence: CAISLLGQGFGNTIYF. J is TRBJ1-3 and V is TRBV10-3; TRBD1 matches at 9 bases. The V gene's germline CDR1 is ENHRY and CDR2 SYGVKD. This CDR3 region has 16 residues. V was clipped by 5 bases and J by 3 bases; unmatched bases: 8.

The chain employs TRBV10-3 and TRBJ1-2; the D is unclear. The CDR3 runs 13 residues. V lost 2 bases to trimming and J lost 4 bases, with 8 bases between them. Germline V gene sequence: CDR1 ENHRY, CDR2 SYGVKD. CDR3 protein: CAISETGSYGYTF. CDR3 in DNA: TGTGCCATCAGTGAGACGGGGAGCTATGGCTACACCTTC.

This clonotype was observed at least ten times. The chain is built from TRBV7-9 and TRBJ1-4; 7 nucleotides align to TRBD1. The CDR3 contains 15 residues. The trim removed 5 bases at V and 8 bases at J, leaving 11 bases unmatched. CDR1 SEHNR and CDR2 FQNEAQ come from the germline V gene (reference sequence). The CDR3: CASSPGEGAREKLFF. As DNA, the CDR3 is TGTGCCAGCAGCCCCGGCGAGGGGGCACGAGAAAAACTGTTTTTT.

The chain joins TRBV7-8 to TRBJ2-7; 8 positions agree with TRBD1. With V trimmed by 3 bases and J by 10 bases, 8 bases remained unmatched. The CDR3 consists of 13 residues. Germline V lookup: CDR1 SGHVS, CDR2 FQNEAQ. CDR3 sequence reads: CASSLRSGQVQYF. CDR3 bases: TGTGCCAGCAGCTTGAGGTCGGGACAGGTCCAGTACTTC. The entire variable domain, with the rest obtained from reference TRBV7-8 and TRBJ2-7, is as follows: GAGVSQSPRYKVAKRGQDVALRCDPISGHVSLFWYQQALGQGPEFLTYFQNEAQLDKSGLPSDRFFAERPEGSVSTLKIQRTQQEDSAVYLCASSLRSGQVQYFGPGTRLTVT.

This clonotype appeared many times. This chain uses TRBV24-1 with TRBJ1-2; TRBD1 matches at 8 bases. Germline V gives CDR1 KGHDR, CDR2 SFDVKD. CDR3 size: 14 residues. The trim removed 3 bases at V and 8 bases at J, leaving 7 bases unmatched. The CDR3 loop is CATSDPDRVQGYTF. The CDR3 coding sequence is TGTGCCACCAGTGATCCGGACAGGGTACAAGGCTACACCTTC.

This clonotype was observed many times. The chain uses TRBV12-3 or TRBV12-4 and TRBJ2-5, with D perhaps TRBD2 (5 bases). The CDR3 covers 16 residues. Trimming removed 8 bases from V and 0 bases from J, with 19 bases in between. Here the CDR3 DNA reads TGTGCCAGCTCTGCCCGGGATGAGAGGTACCAAGAGACCCAGTACTTC. Its translation is CASSARDERYQETQYF.

This clonotype was seen repeatedly, ten times or more. V gene TRBV7-9 combines with J gene TRBJ2-3; no clear D. The CDR3 has 14 residues. Deletions cut 1 base from V and 5 bases from J, with 10 bases between. Germline CDR1 and CDR2: SEHNR and FQNEAQ (reference sequence). In DNA form, the CDR3 reads TGTGCCAGCAGCTTAGGTCTCGTTGGAGATACGCAGTATTTT. Protein sequence: CASSLGLVGDTQYF.

With regard to this clonotype: A much more abundant neighbour one base away suggests this may be a read error. This chain joins TRBV7-2 and TRBJ2-7, with D maybe TRBD1 (6 bases). The CDR3 spans 13 residues. Deletions cut 7 bases from V and 2 bases from J, with 12 bases between. Per germline, CDR1 SGHTA and CDR2 FQGNSA. In DNA, the CDR3 is TGTGCCAGCAACTACTGGACAGCCTACGAGCAGTACTTC. This translates into CASNYWTAYEQYF.

This clonotype was detected many times. The gene calls are TRBV7-2 and TRBJ1-4; D gene unclear. CDR3 size: 14 residues. Trimming shortened V by 5 bases and J by 1 base, and 8 bases separated the two germline ends. The germline V gene has CDR1 SGHTA and CDR2 FQGNSA. This chain's CDR3 is CASSRSGTNEKLFF. DNA of the CDR3: TGTGCCAGCAGCCGCAGTGGAACTAATGAAAAACTGTTTTTT.

The CDR3: CASSWSPGTEQYF. CDR3 nucleotide sequence: TGTGCCAGCAGCTGGTCTCCCGGAACCGAGCAGTACTTC. This chain links TRBV7-2 with TRBJ2-7; D not certain. The CDR3 is 13 amino acids. Trimming removed 4 bases from V and 6 bases from J, with 13 bases in between. The germline V gene encodes CDR1 SGHTA and CDR2 FQGNSA. Together with reference TRBV7-2 and TRBJ2-7, the CDR3 gives the full variable domain: GAGVSQSPSNKVTEKGKDVELRCDPISGHTALYWYRQSLGQGLEFLIYFQGNSAPDKSGLPSDRFSAERTGGSVSTLTIQRTQQEDSAVYLCASSWSPGTEQYFGPGTRLTVT.

This clonotype was found many times. The J gene is TRBJ2-7, the V gene TRBV14; 7 nucleotides match TRBD1. With V trimmed by 3 bases and J by 3 bases, 8 bases remained unmatched. The V gene's germline CDR1 is SGHDN and CDR2 FVKESK. The CDR3 contains 15 residues. For the CDR3, the DNA is TGTGCCAGCAGCCAGTCGACAGGGCTGATCTACGAGCAGTACTTC. Amino acids: CASSQSTGLIYEQYF.

The chain joins TRBV5-4 to TRBJ2-3; either TRBD1 or TRBD2 may supply D (5 bases each). Trimming took 2 bases from V and 1 from J, leaving 8 bases between them. The germline CDR1 and CDR2 sequences are SGHNT and YYREEE (reference sequence). This CDR3 is 14 amino acids long. CDR3 loop: CASSFRDGTDTQYF. The CDR3 nucleotides read TGTGCCAGCAGCTTCCGGGACGGCACAGATACGCAGTATTTT.

The V and J genes are TRBV7-7 and TRBJ2-1, with D unclear. Germline V gene lookup returns CDR1 SSHAT and CDR2 FNYEAQ (reference sequence). The CDR3 loop spans 15 amino acids. V was trimmed by 5 bases and J by 5 bases, leaving 16 bases between them. Here the CDR3 reads CASSMGRYPNNEQFF. In DNA, the CDR3 is TGTGCCAGCAGCATGGGTCGATACCCCAACAATGAGCAGTTCTTC.

The rearrangement uses TRBV7-6 and TRBJ2-1; 8 bases are shared with TRBD2. Germline V CDR1 and CDR2: SGHVS, FNYEAQ. The CDR3 runs 15 residues. Germline trimming cut 5 bases from V and 4 bases from J; bases unmatched to any gene: 7. The CDR3 spells CASSPGLAEYNEQFF. The CDR3 region has the DNA TGTGCCAGCAGCCCCGGACTAGCTGAATACAATGAGCAGTTCTTC.

Many counts were recorded for this clonotype. V is TRBV20-1 and J is TRBJ2-5, with a possible D match to TRBD2 (6 bases). With 3 bases removed from V and 0 bases from J, the gap between germline ends came to 14 bases. CDR3 length equals 15 residues. CDR1 and CDR2 (germline): DFQATT, SNEGSKA (reference sequence). CDR3 sequence reads: CSASGASDYQETQYF. Written as DNA, the CDR3 is TGCAGTGCTAGTGGGGCTAGCGACTACCAAGAGACCCAGTACTTC.

This clonotype was seen many times. The chain is built from TRBV12-3 or TRBV12-4 and TRBJ1-1; possibly TRBD1 for D (6 bases). The V gene lost 6 bases and the J gene lost 14 bases, with 16 bases spanning the gap. CDR3 length: 11 amino acids. In DNA form, the CDR3 reads TGTGCCAGCAGAGTAAACGGGACATCCTTCTTT. Its protein product is CASRVNGTSFF.

The chain couples TRBV5-1 to TRBJ1-2, with D possibly being TRBD1 (6 bases). Germline V gene data show CDR1 as SGHRS and CDR2 as YFSETQ. Trimming cost V 7 bases and J 5 bases, with 18 bases left between them. The CDR3 has 14 residues. The chain's CDR3 is CASGSQGQEYGYTF. CDR3 nucleotides: TGCGCCAGCGGGTCACAGGGACAAGAGTATGGCTACACCTTC.